The source of this T cell receptor (beta chain) is a study of blood T cell repertoires in COVID-19. Study as a whole: Spain, Italy and the United States supplied samples that represented acute and convalescent COVID-19. PBMCs, B-cell-depleted T cells, or T cells were the source of the cDNA or gDNA that made up the material.

V shed 1 base and J shed 7 bases, with 14 bases lying between them. In germline, CDR1 is SGHRS, CDR2 YFSETQ. This CDR3 has 14 residues. Those enrolled in Seattle joined during active infection and were followed longitudinally afterward. Original data processing: Researchers report that nucleated cell counts were estimated from reference gene primer amplification. Assay used: immunoSEQ multiplex PCR; TCRdb lists only in-frame clones, some missing. That table furnishes V, J and clone size, whereas the DNA furnished D and trimming. Of some 180,000 clones in the sample, roughly 77% were seen once. This TCR was sampled from a middle-aged woman with COVID-19, enrolled during active disease. The J gene is TRBJ1-2, the V gene TRBV5-1; D is perhaps TRBD1 (5 bases). Sample: peripheral blood. The chain's CDR3 is CASSLQGDGLGYTF. CDR3 nucleotides: TGCGCCAGCAGCTTGCAAGGGGATGGGCTTGGCTACACCTTC.